This T cell receptor beta chain was found in a study of CD8 T cells in ankylosing spondylitis. General observations from the study: Before this, some motif variants had been reported in reactive arthritis synovial fluid and blood. Blood of patients with ankylosing spondylitis appeared to be characterized by a TCR beta motif of about 8 highly homologous variants. Matched synovial fluid from ankylosing spondylitis patients was reported to be enriched for disease-linked clones. CD8+ disease-linked clones were present at relatively low frequencies in blood.

The table lists this clonotype with a few counts. Antigen unknown. Quantitative 5'-RACE was performed with molecular barcodes, and it yielded the TCR beta libraries. TCRdb re-analysed the 5' RACE reads in MiXCR, keeping a single row per CDR3 protein. The data hold fewer than 500,000 distinct CDR3 sequences, with 26% observed a single time. The CDR3 consists of 18 residues. The germline gives CDR1 LNHDA, CDR2 SQIVND (reference sequence). J gave up 4 bases and V 3 bases, and 10 bases lay outside the gene matches. The sample taken for sequencing was blood, either unsorted or a sorted T cell fraction (not recorded which). V gene TRBV19 combines with J gene TRBJ1-5, with 12 bases matching TRBD1. This receptor was obtained from a male donor with ankylosing spondylitis. The chain's CDR3 is CASSIQAGTGGWNQPQHF. For the CDR3, the DNA is TGTGCCAGTAGTATTCAAGCCGGGACAGGGGGCTGGAATCAGCCCCAGCATTTT.